This T cell receptor beta chain was sequenced during a study of technical replicates of blood from a handful of donors. CDR1 and CDR2 from the germline V gene are MNHEY and SVGAGI. The CDR3 totals 12 residues. V lost 8 bases and J 2 bases, leaving 8 bases between the germline ends. Sequencing was performed with immunoSEQ multiplex PCR; in TCRdb, only in-frame clones are kept and a portion is missing. The sample has around 13,000 clones, roughly 87% seen once. This TCR derives from a human donor in good health. Sequenced sample: PBMCs. The chain uses TRBV6-5 and TRBJ2-3; possible D gene TRBD2, 6 bases. The CDR3 is CASRENTDTQYF. DNA for the CDR3: TGTGCCAGCCGGGAGAACACAGATACGCAGTATTTT.